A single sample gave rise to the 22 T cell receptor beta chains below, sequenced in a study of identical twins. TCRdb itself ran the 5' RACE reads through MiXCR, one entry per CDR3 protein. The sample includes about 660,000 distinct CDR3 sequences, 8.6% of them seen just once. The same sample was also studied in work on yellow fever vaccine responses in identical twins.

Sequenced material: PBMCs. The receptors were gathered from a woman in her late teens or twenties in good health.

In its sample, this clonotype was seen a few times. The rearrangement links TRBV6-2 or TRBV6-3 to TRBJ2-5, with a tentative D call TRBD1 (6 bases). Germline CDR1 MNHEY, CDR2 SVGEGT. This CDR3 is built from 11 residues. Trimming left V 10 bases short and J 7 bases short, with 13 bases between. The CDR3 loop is CATGQKRTQYF. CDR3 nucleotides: TGTGCCACTGGACAGAAGCGGACCCAGTACTTC.

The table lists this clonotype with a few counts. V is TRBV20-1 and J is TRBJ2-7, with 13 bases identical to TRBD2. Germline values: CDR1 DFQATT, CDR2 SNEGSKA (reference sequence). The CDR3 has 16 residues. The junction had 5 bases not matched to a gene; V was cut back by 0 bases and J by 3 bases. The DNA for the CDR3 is TGCAGTGCTAGAGATATGGGACTAGCGGGGAGCTACGAGCAGTACTTC. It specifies CSARDMGLAGSYEQYF.

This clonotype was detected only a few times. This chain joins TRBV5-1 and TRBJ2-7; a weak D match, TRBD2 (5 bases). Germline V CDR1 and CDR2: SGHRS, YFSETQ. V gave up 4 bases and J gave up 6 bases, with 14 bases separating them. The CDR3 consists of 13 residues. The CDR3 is CASSTGLHLEQYF. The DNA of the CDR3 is TGCGCCAGCAGCACCGGACTCCACCTCGAGCAGTACTTC.

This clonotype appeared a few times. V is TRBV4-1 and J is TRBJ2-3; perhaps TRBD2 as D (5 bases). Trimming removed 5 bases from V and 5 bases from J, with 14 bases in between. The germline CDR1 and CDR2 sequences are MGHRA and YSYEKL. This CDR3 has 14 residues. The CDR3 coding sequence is TGCGCCAGCAGCGATGAGGGTGAAGGAGATACGCAGTATTTT. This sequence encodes CASSDEGEGDTQYF.

The CDR3 sequence is CASSLGWGGHNEQFF. CDR3 sequence (DNA): TGTGCCAGCAGCTTAGGTTGGGGGGGCCACAATGAGCAGTTCTTC. The gene calls are TRBV7-9 and TRBJ2-1, with D perhaps TRBD2 (7 bases). There are 15 residues in the CDR3. CDR1 is SEHNR, CDR2 FQNEAQ, per germline (reference sequence). The ends were cut back, 1 base at V and 5 bases at J, with 12 bases in the middle.

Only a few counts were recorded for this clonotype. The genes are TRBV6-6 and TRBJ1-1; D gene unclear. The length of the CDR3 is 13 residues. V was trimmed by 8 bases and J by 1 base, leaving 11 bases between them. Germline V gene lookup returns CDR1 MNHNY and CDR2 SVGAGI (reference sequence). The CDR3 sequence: CASGRLPNTEAFF. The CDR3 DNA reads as TGTGCCAGCGGAAGGCTACCGAACACTGAAGCTTTCTTT.

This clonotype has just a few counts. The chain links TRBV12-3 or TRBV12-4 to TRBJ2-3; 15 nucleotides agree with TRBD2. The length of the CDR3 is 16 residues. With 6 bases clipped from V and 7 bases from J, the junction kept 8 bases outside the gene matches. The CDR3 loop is CASRKGLAGGGHTQYF. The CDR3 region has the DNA TGTGCCAGCAGAAAAGGACTAGCGGGAGGGGGGCATACGCAGTATTTT.

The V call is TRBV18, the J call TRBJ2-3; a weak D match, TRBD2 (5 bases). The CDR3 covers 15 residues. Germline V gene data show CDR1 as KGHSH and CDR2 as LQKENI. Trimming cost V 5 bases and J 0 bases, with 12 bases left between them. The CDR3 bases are TGTGCCAGCTCAAGAGCGGCCGCTAGCACAGATACGCAGTATTTT. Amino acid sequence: CASSRAAASTDTQYF. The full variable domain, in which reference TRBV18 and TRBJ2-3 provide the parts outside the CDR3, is NAGVMQNPRHLVRRRGQEARLRCSPMKGHSHVYWYRQLPEEGLKFMVYLQKENIIDESGMPKERFSAEFPKEGPSILRIQQVVRGDSAAYFCASSRAAASTDTQYFGPGTRLTVL.

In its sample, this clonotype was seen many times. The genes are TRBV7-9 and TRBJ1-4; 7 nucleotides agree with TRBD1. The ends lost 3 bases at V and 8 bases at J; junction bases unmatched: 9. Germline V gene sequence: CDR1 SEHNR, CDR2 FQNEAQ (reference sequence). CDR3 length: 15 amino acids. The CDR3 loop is CASSFGQASGEKLFF. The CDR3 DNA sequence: TGTGCCAGCAGCTTCGGACAGGCTTCGGGGGAAAAACTGTTTTTT.

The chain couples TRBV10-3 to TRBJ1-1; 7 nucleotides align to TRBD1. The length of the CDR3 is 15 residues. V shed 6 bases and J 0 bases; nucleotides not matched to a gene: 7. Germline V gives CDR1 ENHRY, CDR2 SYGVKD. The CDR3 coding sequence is TGTGCCATCAGACAGGGGAACCTCATGAACACTGAAGCTTTCTTT. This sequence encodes CAIRQGNLMNTEAFF.

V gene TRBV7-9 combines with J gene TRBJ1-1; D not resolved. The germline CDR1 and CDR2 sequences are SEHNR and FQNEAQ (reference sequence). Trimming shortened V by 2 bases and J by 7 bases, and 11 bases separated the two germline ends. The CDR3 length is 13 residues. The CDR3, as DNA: TGTGCCAGCAGCTTACTGGGAACGGGTGAAGCTTTCTTT. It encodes CASSLLGTGEAFF. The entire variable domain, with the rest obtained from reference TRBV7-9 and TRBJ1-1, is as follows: DTGVSQNPRHKITKRGQNVTFRCDPISEHNRLYWYRQTLGQGPEFLTYFQNEAQLEKSRLLSDRFSAERPKGSFSTLEIQRTEQGDSAMYLCASSLLGTGEAFFGQGTRLTVV.

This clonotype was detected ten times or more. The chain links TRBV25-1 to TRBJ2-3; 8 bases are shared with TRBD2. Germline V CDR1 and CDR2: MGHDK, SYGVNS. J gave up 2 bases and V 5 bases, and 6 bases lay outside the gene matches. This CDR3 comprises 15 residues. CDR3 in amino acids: CASSSKRGTTDTQYF. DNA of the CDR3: TGTGCCAGCAGTAGTAAGCGGGGGACCACAGATACGCAGTATTTT. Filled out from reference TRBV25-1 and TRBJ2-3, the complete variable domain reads EADIYQTPRYLVIGTGKKITLECSQTMGHDKMYWYQQDPGMELHLIHYSYGVNSTEKGDLSSESTVSRIRTEHFPLTLESARPSHTSQYLCASSSKRGTTDTQYFGPGTRLTVL.

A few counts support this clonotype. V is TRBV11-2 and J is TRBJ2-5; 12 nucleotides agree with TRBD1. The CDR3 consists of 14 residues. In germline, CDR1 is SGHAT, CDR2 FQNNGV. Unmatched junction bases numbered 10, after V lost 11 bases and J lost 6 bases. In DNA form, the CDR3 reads TGTGCCGGAGCCGGGACAGGGGGCGGAAAGACCCAGTACTTC. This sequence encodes CAGAGTGGGKTQYF.

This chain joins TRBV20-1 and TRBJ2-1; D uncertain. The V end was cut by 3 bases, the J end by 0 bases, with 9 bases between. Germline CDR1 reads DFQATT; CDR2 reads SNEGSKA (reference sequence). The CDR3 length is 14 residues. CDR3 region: CSASDRSSYNEQFF. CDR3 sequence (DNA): TGCAGTGCTAGCGACCGGAGCTCCTACAATGAGCAGTTCTTC.

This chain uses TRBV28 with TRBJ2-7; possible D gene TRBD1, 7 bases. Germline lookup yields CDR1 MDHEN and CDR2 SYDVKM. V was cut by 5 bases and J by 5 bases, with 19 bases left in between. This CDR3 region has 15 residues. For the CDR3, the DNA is TGTGCCAGCAGTGCAGGGGGTGCTAGGGAGGACGAGCAGTACTTC. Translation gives CASSAGGAREDEQYF.

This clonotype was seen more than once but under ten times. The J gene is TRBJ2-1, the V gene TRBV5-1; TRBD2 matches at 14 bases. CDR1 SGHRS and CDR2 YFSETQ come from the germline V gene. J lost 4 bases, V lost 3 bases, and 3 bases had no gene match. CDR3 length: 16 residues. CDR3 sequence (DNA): TGCGCCAGCAGCTGGGGACTAGCGGGAGTATACAATGAGCAGTTCTTC. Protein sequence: CASSWGLAGVYNEQFF.

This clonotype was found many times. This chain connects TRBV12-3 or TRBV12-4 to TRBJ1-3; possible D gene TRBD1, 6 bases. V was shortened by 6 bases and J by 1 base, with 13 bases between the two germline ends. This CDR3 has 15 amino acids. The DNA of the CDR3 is TGTGCCAGCAGCCGCTACAGGGAGTCTGGAAACACCATATATTTT. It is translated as CASSRYRESGNTIYF.

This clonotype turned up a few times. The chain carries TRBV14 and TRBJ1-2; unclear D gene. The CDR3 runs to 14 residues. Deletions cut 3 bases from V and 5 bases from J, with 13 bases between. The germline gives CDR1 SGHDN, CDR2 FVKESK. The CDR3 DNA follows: TGTGCCAGCAGCCAGAGGGCCAGCCAATATGGCTACACCTTC. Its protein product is CASSQRASQYGYTF.

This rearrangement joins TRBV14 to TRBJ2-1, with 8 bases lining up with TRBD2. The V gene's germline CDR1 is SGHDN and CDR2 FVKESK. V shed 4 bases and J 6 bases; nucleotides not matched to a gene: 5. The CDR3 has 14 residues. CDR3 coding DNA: TGTGCCAGCAGCCGCGGGGGGCGCTTCAATGAGCAGTTCTTC. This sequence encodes CASSRGGRFNEQFF.

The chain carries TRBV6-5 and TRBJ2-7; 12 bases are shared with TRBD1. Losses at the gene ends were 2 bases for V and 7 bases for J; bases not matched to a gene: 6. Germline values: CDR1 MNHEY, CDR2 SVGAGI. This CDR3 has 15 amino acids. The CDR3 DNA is TGTGCCAGCAGTTACCCGGGACAGGGGGCGGGGGAGCAGTACTTC. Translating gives CASSYPGQGAGEQYF.

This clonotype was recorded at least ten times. The CDR3 DNA reads as TGTGCCATCAGCTCGGACGGTAGGGAGACCCAGTACTTC. Its translation is CAISSDGRETQYF. The gene calls are TRBV10-3 and TRBJ2-5, with D unclear. The germline gives CDR1 ENHRY, CDR2 SYGVKD. The CDR3 covers 13 residues. Trimming removed 6 bases from V and 5 bases from J, with 13 bases in between.

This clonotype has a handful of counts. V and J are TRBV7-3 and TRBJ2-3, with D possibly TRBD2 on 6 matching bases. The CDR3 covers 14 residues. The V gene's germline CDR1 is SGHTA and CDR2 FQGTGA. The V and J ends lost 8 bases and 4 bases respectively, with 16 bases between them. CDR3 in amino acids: CASSHGGAADTQYF. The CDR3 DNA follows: TGTGCCAGCTCCCACGGAGGGGCGGCAGATACGCAGTATTTT.